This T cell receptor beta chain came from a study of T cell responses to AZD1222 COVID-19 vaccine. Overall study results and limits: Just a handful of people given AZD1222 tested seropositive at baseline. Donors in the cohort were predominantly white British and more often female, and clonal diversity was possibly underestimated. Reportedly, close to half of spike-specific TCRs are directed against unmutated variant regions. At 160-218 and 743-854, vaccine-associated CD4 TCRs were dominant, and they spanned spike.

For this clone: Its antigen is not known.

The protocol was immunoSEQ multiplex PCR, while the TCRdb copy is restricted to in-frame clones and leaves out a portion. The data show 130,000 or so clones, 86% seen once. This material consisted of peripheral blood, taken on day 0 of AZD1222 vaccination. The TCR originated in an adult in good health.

The CDR3 DNA reads as TGTGCCAGCAGTCCCACCCCCGGGACCGGGGATACGCAGTATTTT. Translation gives CASSPTPGTGDTQYF. The chain has TRBV27 and TRBJ2-3; D possibly matches TRBD1 or TRBD2 (5 bases each). V was shortened by 5 bases and J by 6 bases, with 18 bases between the two germline ends. Germline V gene sequence: CDR1 MNHEY, CDR2 SMNVEV (reference sequence). The CDR3 loop spans 15 amino acids.